A selection of T cell receptor beta chains follows, all from one sample in a study of shared clonotypes between healthy human individuals. Using immunoSEQ multiplex PCR, the repertoire was profiled, and TCRdb retains in-frame clones only, with some absent. The repertoire has under 550,000 clones, about 95% of them found once; the top ten carry less than 0.06%. Sequences were obtained from naive CD4+ T cells sorted from blood. All receptors derive from a woman aged 25-40 years in good health. Both conserved end residues are part of each CDR3. A D gene is named only where the DNA matches it firmly. Some rows have no size entry. The others give once, few or many, or a class for an expanded clone.

j_call: TRBJ2-7; v_call: TRBV5-1; clone_size: -; cdr3_length: 15; d_call: TRBD2; cdr3_nt: TGCGCCAGCAGCTTGCATGGACTAGCGGATTACGAGCAGTACTTC; cdr3_aa: CASSLHGLADYEQYF
j_call: TRBJ2-5; v_call: TRBV6-6; clone_size: -; cdr3_length: 12; d_call: -; cdr3_nt: TGTGCCAGCAGCCTCCCTCAAGAGACCCAGTACTTC; cdr3_aa: CASSLPQETQYF
j_call: TRBJ2-5; v_call: TRBV27; clone_size: -; cdr3_length: 16; d_call: -; cdr3_nt: TGTGCCAGCAGTTCCAGAAATCTAGGACTCCAAGAGACCCAGTACTTC; cdr3_aa: CASSSRNLGLQETQYF
j_call: TRBJ2-7; v_call: TRBV28; clone_size: -; cdr3_length: 14; d_call: TRBD1; cdr3_nt: TGTGCCAGCTTGACCGGGACAGGCACTTACGAGCAGTACTTC; cdr3_aa: CASLTGTGTYEQYF
j_call: TRBJ1-1; v_call: TRBV7-8; clone_size: -; cdr3_length: 13; d_call: -; cdr3_nt: TGTGCCAGCAGCTTAACAGGTTTCACTGAAGCTTTCTTT; cdr3_aa: CASSLTGFTEAFF
j_call: TRBJ1-1; v_call: TRBV6-1; clone_size: once; cdr3_length: 15; d_call: TRBD1; cdr3_nt: TGTGCCAGCAGTGATAACAGGGGAACGAGCACTGAAGCTTTCTTT; cdr3_aa: CASSDNRGTSTEAFF
j_call: TRBJ2-5; v_call: TRBV19; clone_size: -; cdr3_length: 14; d_call: TRBD1; cdr3_nt: TGTGCCAGTAGTATAGGACAGGGGACGGAGACCCAGTACTTC; cdr3_aa: CASSIGQGTETQYF
j_call: TRBJ2-7; v_call: TRBV29-1; clone_size: -; cdr3_length: 13; d_call: TRBD1; cdr3_nt: TGCAGCGTCCACATCAGGGGGATCTACGAGCAGTACTTC; cdr3_aa: CSVHIRGIYEQYF
j_call: TRBJ2-2; v_call: TRBV19; clone_size: -; cdr3_length: 17; d_call: -; cdr3_nt: TGTGCCAGTAGTACTCTATTAACGGTAGGGAACACCGGGGAGCTGTTTTTT; cdr3_aa: CASSTLLTVGNTGELFF
j_call: TRBJ2-5; v_call: TRBV10-3; clone_size: -; cdr3_length: 13; d_call: -; cdr3_nt: TGTGCCATCAGTGTTGTGAGCGAAGAGGCCCAGTACTTC; cdr3_aa: CAISVVSEEAQYF
j_call: TRBJ1-2; v_call: TRBV28; clone_size: -; cdr3_length: 13; d_call: -; cdr3_nt: TGTGCCAGCAGTTTAGAGGAAAACTATGGCTACACCTTC; cdr3_aa: CASSLEENYGYTF
j_call: TRBJ2-2; v_call: TRBV7-2; clone_size: -; cdr3_length: 15; d_call: -; cdr3_nt: TGTGCCAGCAGCTTGTCGGACGGGAGTGGCGGGGAGCTGTTTTTT; cdr3_aa: CASSLSDGSGGELFF
j_call: TRBJ2-7; v_call: TRBV28; clone_size: -; cdr3_length: 15; d_call: TRBD2; cdr3_nt: TGTGCCAGCAGTTATAGCGGGACCAGCTCCTACGAGCAGTACTTC; cdr3_aa: CASSYSGTSSYEQYF
j_call: TRBJ1-2; v_call: TRBV28; clone_size: -; cdr3_length: 13; d_call: -; cdr3_nt: TGTGCCAGCAGTTTGGGCTCTAACTATGGCTACACCTTC; cdr3_aa: CASSLGSNYGYTF
j_call: TRBJ2-7; v_call: TRBV6-1; clone_size: -; cdr3_length: 14; d_call: -; cdr3_nt: TGTGCCAGCAGTGAAAACATGTTTTTGTACGAGCAGTACTTC; cdr3_aa: CASSENMFLYEQYF
j_call: TRBJ2-1; v_call: TRBV21-1; clone_size: -; cdr3_length: 13; d_call: -; cdr3_nt: TGTGCCAGCACGCAAGACAGGGAGAATGAGCAGTTCTTC; cdr3_aa: CASTQDRENEQFF
j_call: TRBJ1-2; v_call: TRBV4-1; clone_size: -; cdr3_length: 13; d_call: -; cdr3_nt: TGCGCCAGCAGCCAAGATCATACGGGTGGCTACACCTTC; cdr3_aa: CASSQDHTGGYTF
j_call: TRBJ2-7; v_call: TRBV2; clone_size: -; cdr3_length: 14; d_call: TRBD2; cdr3_nt: TGTGCCAGCAGGCACCGACTAGCGGTTGACGAGCAGTACTTC; cdr3_aa: CASRHRLAVDEQYF
j_call: TRBJ1-5; v_call: TRBV28; clone_size: -; cdr3_length: 12; d_call: -; cdr3_nt: TGTGCCAGCAGTCTAAATTATCAGCCCCAGCATTTT; cdr3_aa: CASSLNYQPQHF
j_call: TRBJ2-3; v_call: TRBV11-2; clone_size: -; cdr3_length: 14; d_call: -; cdr3_nt: TGTGCCAGCAGCTTAGCGGGGAGTACAGATACGCAGTATTTT; cdr3_aa: CASSLAGSTDTQYF
j_call: TRBJ1-3; v_call: TRBV10-3; clone_size: -; cdr3_length: 15; d_call: TRBD1; cdr3_nt: TGTGCCACACACCAGGGGGTTCCCTCTGGAAACACCATATATTTT; cdr3_aa: CATHQGVPSGNTIYF
j_call: TRBJ2-7; v_call: TRBV4-1; clone_size: few; cdr3_length: 13; d_call: TRBD1; cdr3_nt: TGCGCCAGCAGCCGGGACAGGGTCGCCGAGCAGTACTTC; cdr3_aa: CASSRDRVAEQYF
j_call: TRBJ1-5; v_call: TRBV18; clone_size: -; cdr3_length: 14; d_call: TRBD1; cdr3_nt: TGTGCCAGCTCACGGGACAGTAGCAATCAGCCCCAGCATTTT; cdr3_aa: CASSRDSSNQPQHF
j_call: TRBJ1-1; v_call: TRBV19; clone_size: -; cdr3_length: 13; d_call: -; cdr3_nt: TGTGCCAGTAGTTACAGCCTGAACACTGAAGCTTTCTTT; cdr3_aa: CASSYSLNTEAFF
j_call: TRBJ1-1; v_call: TRBV28; clone_size: -; cdr3_length: 15; d_call: TRBD1; cdr3_nt: TGTGCCAGCAGTTTAATCAGGGGGGAGAACACTGAAGCTTTCTTT; cdr3_aa: CASSLIRGENTEAFF
j_call: TRBJ1-2; v_call: TRBV15; clone_size: -; cdr3_length: 15; d_call: TRBD1; cdr3_nt: TGTGCCACCAGCGGTGACAGGGGTCGGGACTATGGCTACACCTTC; cdr3_aa: CATSGDRGRDYGYTF
j_call: TRBJ2-5; v_call: TRBV4-1; clone_size: -; cdr3_length: 15; d_call: TRBD2; cdr3_nt: TGCGCCAGCTCGACCGTACTAGCGGGTCCTCTTTTGCAGTACTTC; cdr3_aa: CASSTVLAGPLLQYF
j_call: TRBJ1-4; v_call: TRBV28; clone_size: -; cdr3_length: 13; d_call: -; cdr3_nt: TGTGCCAGCAGTTTACCGGGATCTGAAAAACTGTTTTTT; cdr3_aa: CASSLPGSEKLFF
j_call: TRBJ1-1; v_call: TRBV28; clone_size: -; cdr3_length: 16; d_call: TRBD1; cdr3_nt: TGTGCCAGCAGTAACGCAGACAGGGGGCTAAACACTGAAGCTTTCTTT; cdr3_aa: CASSNADRGLNTEAFF
j_call: TRBJ2-5; v_call: TRBV28; clone_size: -; cdr3_length: 15; d_call: -; cdr3_nt: TGTGCCAGCAGTTTGACTTCGGCAGGGAGATACACCCAGTACTTC; cdr3_aa: CASSLTSAGRYTQYF
j_call: TRBJ2-7; v_call: TRBV9; clone_size: -; cdr3_length: 15; d_call: TRBD2; cdr3_nt: TGTGCCAGCAGCGCCGGCGGGAGCGGGAGCTACGAGCAGTACTTC; cdr3_aa: CASSAGGSGSYEQYF
j_call: TRBJ2-7; v_call: TRBV4-1; clone_size: -; cdr3_length: 13; d_call: -; cdr3_nt: TGCGCCAGCAGCTTACAGGGATATCGGGAGCAGTACTTC; cdr3_aa: CASSLQGYREQYF
j_call: TRBJ2-7; v_call: TRBV21-1; clone_size: -; cdr3_length: 15; d_call: -; cdr3_nt: TGTGCCAGCAGCAAAGCACCCCGGAAAGGCAACGAGCAGTACTTC; cdr3_aa: CASSKAPRKGNEQYF
j_call: TRBJ1-4; v_call: TRBV11-2; clone_size: once; cdr3_length: 15; d_call: TRBD1; cdr3_nt: TGTGCCAGCAGCTTAGGACAGGGTCTGACGGAAAAACTGTTTTTT; cdr3_aa: CASSLGQGLTEKLFF
j_call: TRBJ2-7; v_call: TRBV5-1; clone_size: -; cdr3_length: 14; d_call: -; cdr3_nt: TGCGCCAGCAGCTTGACAGGGAGTTCCTACGAGCAGTACTTC; cdr3_aa: CASSLTGSSYEQYF
j_call: TRBJ1-2; v_call: TRBV4-1; clone_size: -; cdr3_length: 18; d_call: -; cdr3_nt: TGCGCCAGCAGCCAAGATCCTAGGCGTGACAGAGCTAACTATGGCTACACCTTC; cdr3_aa: CASSQDPRRDRANYGYTF
j_call: TRBJ2-7; v_call: TRBV28; clone_size: -; cdr3_length: 13; d_call: TRBD2; cdr3_nt: TGTGCCAGCCGAGCGGGAGAGCCCTACGAGCAGTACTTC; cdr3_aa: CASRAGEPYEQYF
j_call: TRBJ1-2; v_call: TRBV6-6; clone_size: -; cdr3_length: 15; d_call: -; cdr3_nt: TGTGCCAGCAGTTTCCTTGGTGAGGGGGACTATGGCTACACCTTC; cdr3_aa: CASSFLGEGDYGYTF
j_call: TRBJ2-7; v_call: TRBV21-1; clone_size: -; cdr3_length: 16; d_call: -; cdr3_nt: TGTGCCAGCAGCAAAAGGGACAGGTCCTTGAAGGACGAGCAGTACTTC; cdr3_aa: CASSKRDRSLKDEQYF
j_call: TRBJ2-1; v_call: TRBV9; clone_size: -; cdr3_length: 13; d_call: -; cdr3_nt: TGTGCCAGCAGCGTAGCTACGAAGGTTGAGCAGTTCTTC; cdr3_aa: CASSVATKVEQFF
j_call: TRBJ1-5; v_call: TRBV27; clone_size: few; cdr3_length: 14; d_call: -; cdr3_nt: TGTGCCAGCAGTCTCGAGGGTAGCAATCAGCCCCAGCATTTT; cdr3_aa: CASSLEGSNQPQHF
j_call: TRBJ1-4; v_call: TRBV4-1; clone_size: -; cdr3_length: 14; d_call: -; cdr3_nt: TGCGCCAGCAGCCCTGGGGGATCTAATGAAAAACTGTTTTTT; cdr3_aa: CASSPGGSNEKLFF
j_call: TRBJ1-1; v_call: TRBV5-4; clone_size: -; cdr3_length: 15; d_call: -; cdr3_nt: TGTGCCAGCAGCAAGTCGGGACATATGAACACTGAAGCTTTCTTT; cdr3_aa: CASSKSGHMNTEAFF
j_call: TRBJ2-7; v_call: TRBV18; clone_size: -; cdr3_length: 12; d_call: -; cdr3_nt: TGTGCCAGCTCATCCCCGGCCTACGAGCAGTACTTC; cdr3_aa: CASSSPAYEQYF
j_call: TRBJ2-7; v_call: TRBV5-4; clone_size: -; cdr3_length: 16; d_call: TRBD2; cdr3_nt: TGTGCCAGCAGCAGATGGACTAGCGGGAGTTCCTACGAGCAGTACTTC; cdr3_aa: CASSRWTSGSSYEQYF
j_call: TRBJ2-7; v_call: TRBV4-1; clone_size: -; cdr3_length: 15; d_call: -; cdr3_nt: TGCGCCAGCAGCCACGGGGTGAGACGGGCCTACGAGCAGTACTTC; cdr3_aa: CASSHGVRRAYEQYF
j_call: TRBJ2-2; v_call: TRBV2; clone_size: -; cdr3_length: 16; d_call: TRBD1; cdr3_nt: TGTGCCACCCAAGAACAGGGGGCGGCGGGCACCGGGGAGCTGTTTTTT; cdr3_aa: CATQEQGAAGTGELFF